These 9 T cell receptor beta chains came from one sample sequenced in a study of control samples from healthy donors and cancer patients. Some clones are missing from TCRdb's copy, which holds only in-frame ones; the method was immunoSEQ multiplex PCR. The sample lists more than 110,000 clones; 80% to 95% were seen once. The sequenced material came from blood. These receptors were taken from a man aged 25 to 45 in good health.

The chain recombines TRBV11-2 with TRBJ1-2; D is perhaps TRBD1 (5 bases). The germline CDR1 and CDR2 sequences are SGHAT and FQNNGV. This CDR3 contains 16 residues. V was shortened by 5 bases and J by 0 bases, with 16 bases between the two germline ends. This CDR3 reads CASSHPRRGPNYGYTF. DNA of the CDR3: TGTGCCAGCAGCCACCCACGAAGGGGCCCTAACTATGGCTACACCTTC.

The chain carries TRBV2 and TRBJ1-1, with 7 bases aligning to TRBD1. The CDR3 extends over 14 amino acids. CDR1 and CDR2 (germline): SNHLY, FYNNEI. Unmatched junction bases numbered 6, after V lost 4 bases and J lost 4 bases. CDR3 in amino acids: CASSADRVGTEAFF. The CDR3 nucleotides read TGTGCCAGCAGTGCCGACAGGGTGGGCACTGAAGCTTTCTTT.

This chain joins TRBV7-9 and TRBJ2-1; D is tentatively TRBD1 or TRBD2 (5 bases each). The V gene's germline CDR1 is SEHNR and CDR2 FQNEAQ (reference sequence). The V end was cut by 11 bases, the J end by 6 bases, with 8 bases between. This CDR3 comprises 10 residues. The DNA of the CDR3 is TGTGCCGGGGGATCCAATGAGCAGTTCTTC. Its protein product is CAGGSNEQFF. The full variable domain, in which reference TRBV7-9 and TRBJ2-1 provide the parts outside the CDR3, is DTGVSQNPRHKITKRGQNVTFRCDPISEHNRLYWYRQTLGQGPEFLTYFQNEAQLEKSRLLSDRFSAERPKGSFSTLEIQRTEQGDSAMYLCAGGSNEQFFGPGTRLTVL.

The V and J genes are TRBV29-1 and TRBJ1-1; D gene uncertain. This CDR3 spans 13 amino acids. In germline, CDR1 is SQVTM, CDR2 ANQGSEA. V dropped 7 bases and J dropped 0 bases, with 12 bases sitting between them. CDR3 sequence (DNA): TGCAGCGCCGCGGGGATACTGAACACTGAAGCTTTCTTT. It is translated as CSAAGILNTEAFF.

CDR3 sequence (DNA): TGTGCCACCAGGGAGGCGGATACGCAGTATTTT. Translated: CATREADTQYF. The V and J genes are TRBV24-1 and TRBJ2-3; TRBD2 is a possible D gene (5 bases). The CDR3 contains 11 residues. Looked up from germline, CDR1 is KGHDR and CDR2 is SFDVKD. V lost 7 bases and J lost 6, with 7 bases in between.

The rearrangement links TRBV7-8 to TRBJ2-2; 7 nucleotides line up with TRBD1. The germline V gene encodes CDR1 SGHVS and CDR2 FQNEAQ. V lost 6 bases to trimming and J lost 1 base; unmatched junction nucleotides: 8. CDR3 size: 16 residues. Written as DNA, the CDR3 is TGTGCCAGCAGTGCCAGGAACAGGGGGAACACCGGGGAGCTGTTTTTT. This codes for CASSARNRGNTGELFF.

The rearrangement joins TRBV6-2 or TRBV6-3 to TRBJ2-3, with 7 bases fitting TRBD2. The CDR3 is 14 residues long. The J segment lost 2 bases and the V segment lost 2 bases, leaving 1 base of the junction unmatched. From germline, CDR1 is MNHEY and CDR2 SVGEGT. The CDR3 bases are TGTGCCAGCAGTTACGGGAGGGCCACAGATACGCAGTATTTT. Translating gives CASSYGRATDTQYF.

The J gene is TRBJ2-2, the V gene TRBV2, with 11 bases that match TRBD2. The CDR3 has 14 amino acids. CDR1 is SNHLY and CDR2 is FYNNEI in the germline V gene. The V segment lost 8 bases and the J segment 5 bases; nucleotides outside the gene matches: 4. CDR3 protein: CASQIAGGTGELFF. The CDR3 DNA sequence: TGTGCCAGCCAAATAGCGGGAGGGACCGGGGAGCTGTTTTTT.

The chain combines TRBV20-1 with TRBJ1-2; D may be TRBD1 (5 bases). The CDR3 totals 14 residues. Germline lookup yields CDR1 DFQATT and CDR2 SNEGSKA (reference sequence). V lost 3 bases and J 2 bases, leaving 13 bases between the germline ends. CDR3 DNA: TGCAGTGCTAGTACAGGAGTTTTAAACTATGGCTACACCTTC. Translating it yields CSASTGVLNYGYTF.